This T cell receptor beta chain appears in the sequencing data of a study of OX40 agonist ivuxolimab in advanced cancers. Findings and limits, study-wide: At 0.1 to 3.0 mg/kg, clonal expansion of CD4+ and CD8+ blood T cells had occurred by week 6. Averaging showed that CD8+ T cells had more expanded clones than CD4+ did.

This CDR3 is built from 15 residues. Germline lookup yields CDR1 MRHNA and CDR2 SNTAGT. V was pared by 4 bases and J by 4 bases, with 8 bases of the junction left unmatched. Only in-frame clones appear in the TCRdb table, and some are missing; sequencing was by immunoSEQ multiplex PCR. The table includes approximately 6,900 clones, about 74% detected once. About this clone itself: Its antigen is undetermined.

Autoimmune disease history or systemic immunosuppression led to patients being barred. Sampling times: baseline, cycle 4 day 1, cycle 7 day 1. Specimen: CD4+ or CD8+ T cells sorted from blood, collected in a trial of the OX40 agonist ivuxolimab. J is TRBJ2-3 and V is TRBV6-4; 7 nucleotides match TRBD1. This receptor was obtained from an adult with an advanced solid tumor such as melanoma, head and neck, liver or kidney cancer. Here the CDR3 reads CASSVGETGADTQYF. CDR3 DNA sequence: TGTGCCAGCAGTGTCGGAGAAACAGGGGCAGATACGCAGTATTTT.